This TCR beta chain appears in the sequencing data of a study of blood T cell repertoires in COVID-19. Across the whole study: Italy, Spain and the United States were the sources of the convalescent and acute COVID-19 samples. The analysed material was cDNA or gDNA that came from T cells, B-cell-depleted T cells, or PBMCs.

CDR1 is KGHSH and CDR2 is LQKENI in the germline V gene. The length of the CDR3 is 15 residues. Trimming took 3 bases from V and 2 from J, leaving 11 bases between them. In the authors' methods: Estimated nucleated cell counts came from reference gene primer amplification. The protocol was immunoSEQ multiplex PCR, while the TCRdb copy is restricted to in-frame clones and leaves out a portion. The DNA was the basis for D and trimming; V, J and clone size are from that table. The sample yields fewer than 200,000 clones, around two thirds seen once. This clone was detected only once. The sequencing sample was made of peripheral blood. The rearrangement uses TRBV18 and TRBJ1-5, with D possibly TRBD1 on 5 matching bases. This sequence was found in a woman of 80 years or more with acute or convalescent COVID-19. CDR3 bases: TGTGCCAGCTCACCCGAGACAGAAGGCAATCAGCCCCAGCATTTT. Translation: CASSPETEGNQPQHF. Looking up the rest from reference TRBV18 and TRBJ1-5 gives the full variable domain: NAGVMQNPRHLVRRRGQEARLRCSPMKGHSHVYWYRQLPEEGLKFMVYLQKENIIDESGMPKERFSAEFPKEGPSILRIQQVVRGDSAAYFCASSPETEGNQPQHFGDGTRLSIL.